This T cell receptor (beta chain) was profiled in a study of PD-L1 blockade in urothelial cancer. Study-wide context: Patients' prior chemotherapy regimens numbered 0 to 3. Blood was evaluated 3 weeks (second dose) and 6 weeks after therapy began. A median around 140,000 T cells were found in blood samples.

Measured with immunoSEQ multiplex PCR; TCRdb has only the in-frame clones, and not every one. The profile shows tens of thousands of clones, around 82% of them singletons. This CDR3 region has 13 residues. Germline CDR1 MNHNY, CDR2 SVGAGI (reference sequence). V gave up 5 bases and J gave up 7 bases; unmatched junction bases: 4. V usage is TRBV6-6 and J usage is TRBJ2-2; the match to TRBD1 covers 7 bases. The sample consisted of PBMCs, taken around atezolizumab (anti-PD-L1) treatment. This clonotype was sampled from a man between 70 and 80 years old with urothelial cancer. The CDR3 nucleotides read TGTGCCAGCAGTCGACAGGGAGACGGGGAGCTGTTTTTT. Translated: CASSRQGDGELFF.